A single sample is the source of the 10 T cell receptor beta chains below, sequenced in a study of cytomegalovirus exposure and HLA in healthy donors. It was with 60 Vbeta and 13 Jbeta primers that the PCR ran. Here immunoSEQ multiplex PCR was the method, and the copy in TCRdb shows in-frame clones only, minus some. The table lists 160,000 or so clones, roughly 79% of them singletons. Sequencing was carried out using PBMCs. The source is a woman aged 35 to 49 in good health and CMV-seronegative.

The rearrangement joins TRBV29-1 to TRBJ2-1; the match to TRBD2 covers 8 bases. Trimming cost V 4 bases and J 3 bases; bases outside gene matches: 5. CDR1 and CDR2 from the germline V gene are SQVTM and ANQGSEA. The CDR3 covers 14 residues. Written as DNA, the CDR3 is TGCAGCGTTGCAGCGGGAGTAGACTACAATGAGCAGTTCTTC. Residues: CSVAAGVDYNEQFF.

The genes are TRBV9 and TRBJ2-7; TRBD2 agrees at 9 bases. Losses at the gene ends were 7 bases for V and 3 bases for J; bases not matched to a gene: 2. The germline CDR1 and CDR2 sequences are SGDLS and YYNGEE. The CDR3 covers 12 residues. DNA of the CDR3: TGTGCCAGCTCTAGCGGGAACTACGAGCAGTACTTC. As protein: CASSSGNYEQYF.

This chain joins TRBV27 and TRBJ1-2, with TRBD1 matching over 9 bases. Trimming took 5 bases from V and 6 from J; bases not matched to a gene: 4. The CDR3 has 13 amino acids. CDR1 MNHEY and CDR2 SMNVEV come from the germline V gene (reference sequence). The chain's CDR3 is CASSPGQGNGYTF. The DNA for the CDR3 is TGTGCCAGCAGTCCGGGACAGGGTAATGGCTACACCTTC.

V gene TRBV7-9 combines with J gene TRBJ1-1; the D is unclear. Germline V lookup: CDR1 SEHNR, CDR2 FQNEAQ (reference sequence). This CDR3 is built from 13 residues. V was clipped by 3 bases and J by 3 bases, with 8 bases between them. The CDR3 DNA is TGTGCCAGCAGCTTCACAATCGACACTGAAGCTTTCTTT. Protein product: CASSFTIDTEAFF. The full variable domain, in which reference TRBV7-9 and TRBJ1-1 provide the parts outside the CDR3, is DTGVSQNPRHKITKRGQNVTFRCDPISEHNRLYWYRQTLGQGPEFLTYFQNEAQLEKSRLLSDRFSAERPKGSFSTLEIQRTEQGDSAMYLCASSFTIDTEAFFGQGTRLTVV.

V usage is TRBV9 and J usage is TRBJ1-2, with 7 nucleotides matching TRBD1. J lost 5 bases, V lost 4 bases, and 5 bases had no gene match. From germline, CDR1 is SGDLS and CDR2 YYNGEE. This CDR3 is 13 amino acids long. The CDR3 spells CASSSRQGYGYTF. The DNA of the CDR3 is TGTGCCAGCAGCTCTAGACAGGGTTATGGCTACACCTTC.

This sequence joins TRBV7-3 and TRBJ2-1; tentative D call: TRBD2 (6 bases). V was pared by 5 bases and J by 5 bases, with 16 bases between. CDR1 SGHTA and CDR2 FQGTGA come from the germline V gene. The CDR3 loop spans 15 amino acids. CDR3 sequence (DNA): TGTGCCAGCAGCGTAGCCGCGGGGTACGACAATGAGCAGTTCTTC. This sequence encodes CASSVAAGYDNEQFF. Looking up the rest from reference TRBV7-3 and TRBJ2-1 gives the full variable domain: GAGVSQTPSNKVTEKGKYVELRCDPISGHTALYWYRQSLGQGPEFLIYFQGTGAADDSGLPNDRFFAVRPEGSVSTLKIQRTERGDSAVYLCASSVAAGYDNEQFFGPGTRLTVL.

The J gene is TRBJ2-6, the V gene TRBV19, with 9 nucleotides matching TRBD1. This CDR3 spans 16 amino acids. CDR1 is LNHDA and CDR2 is SQIVND in the germline V gene (reference sequence). Trimming took 7 bases from V and 2 from J; bases not matched to a gene: 6. The CDR3 nucleotides read TGTGCCAGTATGGGACAGGGCGCTCCTGGGGCCAACGTCCTGACTTTC. Its protein is CASMGQGAPGANVLTF.

This clone was seen a handful of times. The sample carries other DNA sequences with the same CDR3. The genes are TRBV7-3 and TRBJ2-1; TRBD2 aligns across 12 bases. This CDR3 contains 15 residues. J gave up 6 bases and V 2 bases, and 2 bases lay outside the gene matches. Germline loops: CDR1 SGHTA, CDR2 FQGTGA. In DNA, the CDR3 is TGTGCCAGCAGCTTACTAGCGGGAGGGCCCAATGAGCAGTTCTTC. Its translation is CASSLLAGGPNEQFF.

This chain's CDR3 is CASSFVAGSPETQYF. The CDR3 nucleotides read TGCGCCAGCAGCTTTGTAGCGGGATCCCCAGAGACCCAGTACTTC. The V and J genes are TRBV5-1 and TRBJ2-5; 8 bases match TRBD2. Trimming took 2 bases from V and 4 from J; bases not matched to a gene: 7. This CDR3 comprises 15 residues. CDR1 SGHRS and CDR2 YFSETQ come from the germline V gene. Filled out from reference TRBV5-1 and TRBJ2-5, the complete variable domain reads KAGVTQTPRYLIKTRGQQVTLSCSPISGHRSVSWYQQTPGQGLQFLFEYFSETQRNKGNFPGRFSGRQFSNSRSEMNVSTLELGDSALYLCASSFVAGSPETQYFGPGTRLLVL.

The CDR3 here is CSVVRGYSGTGAYEQYF. The CDR3 DNA reads as TGCAGCGTCGTTCGGGGTTATTCCGGGACAGGAGCCTACGAGCAGTACTTC. This chain joins TRBV29-1 and TRBJ2-7, with 8 bases fitting TRBD1. This CDR3 is 17 amino acids long. V lost 6 bases and J lost 2; bases outside the gene matches: 18. Germline-derived CDR1 and CDR2 are SQVTM and ANQGSEA.